One sample yielded the 25 T cell receptor beta chains listed below, sequenced in a study of Graves' ophthalmopathy and Graves' hyperthyroidism (dated by TCRdb to between 2018 and 2020). TCRdb records Illumina HiSeq 2000 as the sequencer. For repertoire sequencing, TCR beta CDR3 regions were amplified from RNA transcripts. A first-round RT-PCR used HTBI primers with the Qiagen OneStep RT-PCR kit, followed by a second-round multiplex PCR, size selection and purification. Starting from the raw public reads, TCRdb applied fastp trimming at Q25, assembled clones with MiXCR and retained in-frame beta chains. Each CDR3 protein gets just one entry, which takes the most common genes and DNA from the rows behind it. The sample table shows 900,000 to 1,200,000 distinct CDR3 sequences, and approximately 35% are seen once. The leading ten clones occupy approximately 10% of the sample. Material: peripheral blood or thyroid tissue (not recorded which). These receptor sequences come from an adult man with Graves' hyperthyroidism.

This clonotype turned up a few times. This may arise from a read error, as a much more abundant clone is one base away. The gene calls are TRBV7-2 and TRBJ1-2, with TRBD1 matching over 7 bases. The CDR3 runs 13 residues. Germline V gene data show CDR1 as SGHTA and CDR2 as FQGNSA. The CDR3 region is CAGSSTGTKGYTF. In nucleotides, the CDR3 is TGTGCCGGCAGCTCGACAGGGACAAAAGGCTACACCTTC.

This clonotype has just one count. The genes are TRBV7-9 and TRBJ2-6; no clear D. Germline lookup yields CDR1 SEHNR and CDR2 FQNEAQ (reference sequence). V lost 5 bases and J lost 0, with 17 bases in between. The CDR3 has 18 amino acids. CDR3 DNA: TGTGCCAGCAGCCCTATCCCGGGTCAATACTCTGGGGCCAACGTCCTGACTTTC. Its translation is CASSPIPGQYSGANVLTF.

In this sample, this clonotype turned up a few times. V and J are TRBV3-1 and TRBJ2-5; D not certain. The CDR3 spans 14 residues. Per the germline V gene, CDR1 is LGHDT and CDR2 is YNNKEL (reference sequence). V lost 3 bases, J lost 0 bases, and 8 bases lay in between. The CDR3 DNA reads as TGTGCCAGCAGCCATGAAACTAACCAAGAGACCCAGTACTTC. This translates into CASSHETNQETQYF.

The chain is built from TRBV24-1 and TRBJ2-5; 7 bases fit TRBD2. CDR1 is KGHDR, CDR2 SFDVKD, per germline. CDR3 size: 13 residues. CDR3 DNA sequence: TGTGCTAGCCCTAGCGGACCTGGAGAGACCCAGTACTTC. Protein product: CASPSGPGETQYF.

This clonotype was observed a handful of times. The chain recombines TRBV11-3 with TRBJ2-7; D is possibly TRBD1 (5 bases). V dropped 5 bases and J dropped 7 bases, with 18 bases sitting between them. CDR1 and CDR2 from the germline V gene are SGHNT and YENEEA. The CDR3 is 14 residues long. CDR3 region: CASSPGHNTGEQYF. The DNA for the CDR3 is TGTGCCAGCAGCCCCGGACATAACACCGGGGAGCAGTACTTC.

This rearrangement joins TRBV10-3 to TRBJ2-7; D is possibly TRBD2 (5 bases). Germline V gene sequence: CDR1 ENHRY, CDR2 SYGVKD. This CDR3 spans 15 amino acids. Trimming pared 10 bases from V and 5 bases from J, leaving 24 bases between. CDR3 loop: CASSQDVGVRDEQYF. As DNA, the CDR3 is TGTGCCAGCAGCCAAGATGTCGGGGTAAGGGACGAGCAGTACTTC.

The chain joins TRBV15 to TRBJ2-7; D is unresolved. The V end was cut by 1 base, the J end by 3 bases, with 10 bases between. This CDR3 is 14 amino acids long. Germline V CDR1 and CDR2: LNHNV, YYDKDF (reference sequence). DNA of the CDR3: TGTGCCACCAGCAGAGGAAACATCGGCTACGAGCAGTACTTC. Translating gives CATSRGNIGYEQYF. The full variable domain, its missing parts supplied by reference TRBV15 and TRBJ2-7, is DAMVIQNPRYQVTQFGKPVTLSCSQTLNHNVMYWYQQKSSQAPKLLFHYYDKDFNNEADTPDNFQSRRPNTSFCFLDIRSPGLGDTAMYLCATSRGNIGYEQYFGPGTRLTVT.

Comments on this clonotype: One end of the junction is discordant with germline, which a read error may explain. The V and J genes are TRBV10-2 and TRBJ2-5; D is perhaps TRBD2 (5 bases). Germline CDR1 and CDR2: WSHSY and SAAADI. This CDR3 has 14 amino acids. CDR3 nucleotide sequence: TGTGCCAGCACCAGTACCGAACAGCGGGAGACCCAGTACTTC. Translation gives CASTSTEQRETQYF.

About this clonotype itself: Compared with germline, one end of the junction differs, possibly owing to a read error. V and J are TRBV9 and TRBJ1-1, with D maybe TRBD1 (6 bases). The CDR3 loop spans 14 amino acids. CDR1 is SGDLS, CDR2 YYNGEE, per germline. CDR3 residues: CACSVDPGTGEAFF. CDR3 DNA sequence: TGTGCCTGCAGCGTGGATCCGGGAACAGGGGAAGCTTTCTTT.

At least ten counts were recorded for this clonotype. The genes are TRBV7-9 and TRBJ1-2; 8 nucleotides match TRBD1. Unmatched junction bases numbered 7, after V lost 5 bases and J lost 8 bases. The CDR3 is 13 residues long. CDR1 SEHNR and CDR2 FQNEAQ come from the germline V gene (reference sequence). DNA of the CDR3: TGTGCCAGCAGCGTCCGACAGGGGTCCGGCTACACCTTC. Encoded protein: CASSVRQGSGYTF.

The genes are TRBV2 and TRBJ1-6; a weak D match, TRBD1 (5 bases). The CDR3 contains 12 residues. Germline V gives CDR1 SNHLY, CDR2 FYNNEI. The V gene lost 7 bases and the J gene lost 9 bases, with 10 bases spanning the gap. The CDR3 spells CASTRRGSPLHF. The DNA of the CDR3 is TGTGCCAGCACGCGGAGGGGTTCACCCCTCCACTTT.

This clonotype was counted ten times or more. The chain is built from TRBV19 and TRBJ1-1; perhaps TRBD1 as D (5 bases). V was pared by 8 bases and J by 1 base, with 11 bases between. This CDR3 is 13 amino acids long. Looked up from germline, CDR1 is LNHDA and CDR2 is SQIVND (reference sequence). The CDR3 is CASQPGRNTEAFF. The DNA for the CDR3 is TGTGCCAGTCAGCCGGGACGGAACACTGAAGCTTTCTTT.

The chain links TRBV7-2 to TRBJ2-7; 9 bases align to TRBD1. The trim removed 2 bases at V and 1 base at J, leaving 6 bases unmatched. The CDR3 is 16 residues long. CDR1 and CDR2 from the germline V gene are SGHTA and FQGNSA. This chain's CDR3 is CASSLYLTGGSYEQYF. The CDR3 nucleotides are TGTGCCAGCAGCTTATATTTGACAGGGGGTTCCTACGAGCAGTACTTC.

This clonotype was counted between two and nine times. DNA of the CDR3: TGTGCCACCAGCCCTCGCCGAGGAGAGACCCAGTACTTC. Amino acid sequence: CATSPRRGETQYF. The chain links TRBV15 to TRBJ2-5; no clear D. Germline values: CDR1 LNHNV, CDR2 YYDKDF (reference sequence). V dropped 5 bases and J dropped 4 bases, with 11 bases sitting between them. CDR3 size: 13 residues.

This clonotype was seen at least ten times. This chain connects TRBV7-9 to TRBJ1-2; 10 bases are shared with TRBD1. This CDR3 has 16 amino acids. V lost 1 base, J lost 8 bases, and 10 bases stayed unmatched. Germline V gene sequence: CDR1 SEHNR, CDR2 FQNEAQ (reference sequence). The CDR3: CASSLDSGTGDHGYTF. The DNA for the CDR3 is TGTGCCAGCAGCTTAGATTCCGGGACAGGGGATCACGGCTACACCTTC.

The V call is TRBV25-1, the J call TRBJ1-4; D might be TRBD1 (5 bases). The germline V gene has CDR1 MGHDK and CDR2 SYGVNS. The CDR3 sequence is 15 residues long. V shed 8 bases and J shed 7 bases, with 20 bases lying between them. CDR3 DNA sequence: TGTGCCAGCGTTGAAGATTTGGGGCGCGGTGAAAAACTGTTTTTT. It specifies CASVEDLGRGEKLFF. The variable domain in full, completed from reference TRBV25-1 and TRBJ1-4, reads EADIYQTPRYLVIGTGKKITLECSQTMGHDKMYWYQQDPGMELHLIHYSYGVNSTEKGDLSSESTVSRIRTEHFPLTLESARPSHTSQYLCASVEDLGRGEKLFFGSGTQLSVL.

The sample holds a few counts of this clonotype. J is TRBJ1-2 and V is TRBV20-1; D remains ambiguous. Germline lookup yields CDR1 DFQATT and CDR2 SNEGSKA (reference sequence). This CDR3 is built from 13 residues. Trimming pared 6 bases from V and 3 bases from J, leaving 14 bases between. This CDR3 is CSAPTKNHYGYTF. The CDR3 region has the DNA TGCAGTGCCCCAACAAAGAACCACTATGGCTACACCTTC.

At least ten counts were recorded for this clonotype. The genes are TRBV2 and TRBJ2-7; 8 bases agree with TRBD2. J lost 2 bases, V lost 8 bases, and 11 bases had no gene match. The CDR3 has 15 residues. Germline V CDR1 and CDR2: SNHLY, FYNNEI. The CDR3 DNA reads as TGTGCCAGCCGCGGGGGGCGGGGGCTGGCCTACGAGCAGTACTTC. Its protein product is CASRGGRGLAYEQYF.

A note on this clonotype: Since a much larger clone is just one base distant, this may be a read error. This rearrangement joins TRBV20-1 to TRBJ1-2, with D perhaps TRBD1 (5 bases). Between the trimmed V and J ends, which lost 3 bases and 7 bases, there was a span of 15 bases. Looked up from germline, CDR1 is DFQATT and CDR2 is SNEGSKA (reference sequence). The CDR3 has 13 residues. CDR3 sequence reads: CSARDSGRVGYTF. The DNA of the CDR3 is TGCAGTGCTAGGGATTCTGGCAGGGTTGGCTACACCTTC.

This clonotype has ten or more counts. The chain combines TRBV5-1 with TRBJ2-7, with 7 bases that match TRBD1. The CDR3 is made up of 15 amino acids. CDR1 is SGHRS and CDR2 is YFSETQ in the germline V gene. The junction had 12 bases not matched to a gene; V was cut back by 4 bases and J by 5 bases. The CDR3 DNA sequence: TGCGCCAGCAGCCCAGGGATCAGACAGGGCGACGAGCAGTACTTC. As protein: CASSPGIRQGDEQYF.

This sequence joins TRBV9 and TRBJ1-6, with TRBD1 matching over 11 bases. The V and J ends lost 2 bases and 10 bases, in that order; junction bases with no gene match: 8. Looked up from germline, CDR1 is SGDLS and CDR2 is YYNGEE. The CDR3 has 16 amino acids. The CDR3 sequence: CASSVSGTGGSSPLHF. CDR3 DNA sequence: TGTGCCAGCAGCGTCTCCGGGACAGGGGGTTCCTCACCCCTCCACTTT.

This rearrangement joins TRBV15 to TRBJ2-5; D is perhaps TRBD1 or TRBD2 (5 bases each). Looked up from germline, CDR1 is LNHNV and CDR2 is YYDKDF (reference sequence). Trimming removed 0 bases from V and 4 bases from J, with 12 bases in between. The CDR3 is 15 residues long. The CDR3 is CATSRDRRGTETQYF. The CDR3 DNA reads TGTGCCACCAGCAGAGATCGCAGAGGGACAGAGACCCAGTACTTC.

This clonotype was recorded a few times. The genes are TRBV30 and TRBJ1-3; the D is unclear. Trimming stripped 4 bases from V and 7 bases from J, with 20 bases between. Germline V gene data show CDR1 as GTSNPN and CDR2 as SVGIG (reference sequence). This CDR3 comprises 15 residues. In DNA form, the CDR3 reads TGTGCCTGGATACCCGAAGTCTTCCAAGGGAACACCATATATTTT. Encoded protein: CAWIPEVFQGNTIYF. Drawing the rest from reference TRBV30 and TRBJ1-3, the complete variable domain is SQTIHQWPATLVQPVGSPLSLECTVEGTSNPNLYWYRQAAGRGLQLLFYSVGIGQISSEVPQNLSASRPQDRQFILSSKKLLLSDSGFYLCAWIPEVFQGNTIYFGEGSWLTVV.

This sequence joins TRBV5-1 and TRBJ1-3, with 7 bases that match TRBD1. CDR1 SGHRS and CDR2 YFSETQ come from the germline V gene. The CDR3 extends over 15 amino acids. V was pared by 4 bases and J by 3 bases, with 7 bases of the junction left unmatched. The CDR3 region is CASSGTTGVGNTIYF. CDR3 bases: TGCGCCAGCAGCGGAACTACAGGGGTTGGAAACACCATATATTTT.

This clonotype was seen ten or more times. The J gene is TRBJ1-5, the V gene TRBV11-1; D perhaps matches TRBD1 (5 bases). The CDR3 totals 14 residues. Trimming pared 5 bases from V and 3 bases from J, leaving 11 bases between. Germline V lookup: CDR1 SGHAT, CDR2 FQDESV (reference sequence). The CDR3 loop reads CASSLSGPNQPQHF. In DNA form, the CDR3 reads TGTGCCAGCAGCCTATCGGGGCCCAATCAGCCCCAGCATTTT.